What follows describes a single T cell receptor (beta chain). The data originate from a study of blood T cell repertoires in COVID-19. Turning to the study itself: Acute and convalescent COVID-19 specimens originated in the United States, Italy and Spain. PBMCs, B-cell-depleted T cells, or T cells were the source of the cDNA or gDNA that made up the material.

Authors' data handling: How many nucleated cells were present was estimated from reference gene primer amplification. Libraries were prepared by immunoSEQ multiplex PCR; TCRdb keeps only in-frame clonotypes and omits some of them. The DNA was the basis for D and trimming; V, J and clone size are from that table. Counted here are about 55,000 clones, about nine tenths occurring once; the ten biggest clones make up about 6%. The sample comprised peripheral blood. The TCR comes from a middle-aged man with acute or convalescent COVID-19.

The CDR3 DNA follows: TGTGCCAGCAGTGGACTAGCGGGAGTCGAGTTCTTC. Residues: CASSGLAGVEFF. V is TRBV27 and J is TRBJ2-1, with 13 nucleotides matching TRBD2. The CDR3 sequence is 12 residues long. J lost 14 bases, V lost 5 bases, and 3 bases had no gene match. The V gene's germline CDR1 is MNHEY and CDR2 SMNVEV (reference sequence).